The 28 T cell receptor beta chains presented below share a single source sample, sequenced in a study of shared clonotypes between healthy human individuals. Only in-frame clones appear in the TCRdb table, and some are missing; sequencing was by immunoSEQ multiplex PCR. Among about 1 million clones listed, around 74% were seen once. The sample consisted of memory CD4+ T cells sorted from blood. The subset was: CD45RA-negative fraction. The receptors here all came from a man younger than 35 in good health.

The chain couples TRBV28 to TRBJ2-5; D possibly corresponds to TRBD2 (6 bases). Germline lookup yields CDR1 MDHEN and CDR2 SYDVKM. Trimming took off 5 bases at V and 3 bases at J, with 16 bases between the two ends. This CDR3 region has 15 residues. In nucleotides, the CDR3 is TGTGCCAGCAGTGGGCGGGACGGACCGGAAGAGACCCAGTACTTC. It is translated as CASSGRDGPEETQYF.

This clone was seen once. The chain has TRBV27 and TRBJ2-6; D is ambiguous. The CDR3 extends over 19 amino acids. V was pared by 0 bases and J by 0 bases, with 15 bases between. Germline-derived CDR1 and CDR2 are MNHEY and SMNVEV (reference sequence). The CDR3: CASSLSENPRSSGANVLTF. CDR3 nucleotide sequence: TGTGCCAGCAGTTTATCGGAGAACCCTAGGTCCTCTGGGGCCAACGTCCTGACTTTC.

This clone showed up just once. V is TRBV2 and J is TRBJ2-7; perhaps TRBD2 as D (6 bases). V lost 6 bases and J 5 bases, leaving 17 bases between the germline ends. CDR1 is SNHLY, CDR2 FYNNEI, per germline. The CDR3 covers 14 residues. The CDR3 region is CASRTLPTGDEQYF. In nucleotides, the CDR3 is TGTGCCAGCAGGACCCTACCGACGGGGGACGAGCAGTACTTC.

The chain carries TRBV7-9 and TRBJ1-2, with D possibly matching TRBD1 (6 bases). The V gene lost 5 bases and the J gene lost 6 bases, with 13 bases spanning the gap. This CDR3 comprises 13 residues. In germline, CDR1 is SEHNR, CDR2 FQNEAQ (reference sequence). DNA of the CDR3: TGTGCCAGCAGCGAACAGGGTATAGATGGCTACACCTTC. Protein: CASSEQGIDGYTF.

The chain joins TRBV5-1 to TRBJ2-5; tentative D call: TRBD2 (5 bases). The V end lost 0 bases, the J end lost 0 bases, and 12 bases lay between the germline ends. The CDR3 covers 16 residues. In germline, CDR1 is SGHRS, CDR2 YFSETQ. CDR3 in amino acids: CASSLAWGAYQETQYF. In nucleotides, the CDR3 is TGCGCCAGCAGCTTGGCGTGGGGAGCGTACCAAGAGACCCAGTACTTC.

The chain combines TRBV7-3 with TRBJ2-1; 9 bases are shared with TRBD1. Germline values: CDR1 SGHTA, CDR2 FQGTGA. V gave up 11 bases and J gave up 3 bases; unmatched junction bases: 8. This CDR3 spans 14 amino acids. The CDR3 sequence: CASSQGQGYNEQFF. The CDR3 coding sequence is TGTGCCTCTTCCCAGGGACAGGGCTACAATGAGCAGTTCTTC.

As concerns this clone: The junction and the germline gene differ at one end; a read error may be behind it. CDR3 amino acids: CASSLIRGPPLDF. CDR3 coding DNA: TGTGCCAGCAGTTTAATCAGGGGGCCCCCATTGGATTTT. The V gene is TRBV27, the J gene TRBJ1-5; 8 bases map to TRBD1. Germline CDR1 and CDR2: MNHEY and SMNVEV (reference sequence). This CDR3 has 13 amino acids.

V and J are TRBV4-3 and TRBJ1-3; D remains unclear. The CDR3 is 15 amino acids. Germline V gene data show CDR1 as LGHNA and CDR2 as YSLEER. Trimming took 0 bases from V and 4 from J, leaving 10 bases between them. The CDR3 sequence is CASSQEAGWGNTIYF. In nucleotides, the CDR3 is TGCGCCAGCAGCCAAGAAGCGGGCTGGGGAAACACCATATATTTT.

Of note for this clone: This may be a read error: a much more frequent sequence differs by one nucleotide. The same CDR3 arises from other DNA sequences in this sample as well. V gene TRBV28 combines with J gene TRBJ1-3; no reliable D call. This CDR3 has 11 amino acids. CDR1 is MDHEN, CDR2 SYDVKM, per germline. The germline V and J ends were trimmed by 6 bases and 4 bases, with 4 bases remaining between them. CDR3 bases: TGTGCCAGCAGAGGGGGAAACACCATATATTTT. Amino acid sequence: CASRGGNTIYF.

The CDR3 here is CASSPRSGDNQPQHF. The CDR3 nucleotides are TGTGCCAGCTCACCACGGTCCGGGGACAATCAGCCCCAGCATTTT. The rearrangement joins TRBV18 to TRBJ1-5; D is uncertain. Germline V gene data show CDR1 as KGHSH and CDR2 as LQKENI. This CDR3 region has 15 residues. Trimming shortened V by 1 base and J by 3 bases, and 10 bases separated the two germline ends.

A word on this clone: Other DNA sequences in the same sample also yield this CDR3. The rearrangement joins TRBV30 to TRBJ2-7; D not resolved. The CDR3 spans 11 residues. V lost 4 bases and J 1 base, leaving 5 bases between the germline ends. Germline-derived CDR1 and CDR2 are GTSNPN and SVGIG (reference sequence). The CDR3 reads CAWTSSYEQYF. DNA for the CDR3: TGTGCCTGGACCTCTTCCTACGAGCAGTACTTC.

The V call is TRBV27, the J call TRBJ2-5, with TRBD1 matching 9 bases. The germline CDR1 and CDR2 sequences are MNHEY and SMNVEV (reference sequence). CDR3 size: 13 residues. J was trimmed by 4 bases and V by 3 bases; bases with no gene match: 0. CDR3 residues: CASSLGQGETQYF. The CDR3 DNA reads TGTGCCAGCAGTTTGGGACAGGGAGAGACCCAGTACTTC.

V is TRBV2 and J is TRBJ2-1; D is undetermined. Germline assignment: CDR1 SNHLY and CDR2 FYNNEI. The CDR3 has 13 residues. Between the trimmed V and J ends, which lost 8 bases and 4 bases, there was a span of 12 bases. The CDR3 sequence is CASGLLEYNEQFF. CDR3 coding DNA: TGTGCCAGCGGCCTTCTAGAGTACAATGAGCAGTTCTTC.

This clone was observed many times. V and J are TRBV5-4 and TRBJ1-3; D unresolved. V lost 2 bases to trimming and J lost 0 bases, with 12 bases between them. There are 16 residues in the CDR3. Germline V lookup: CDR1 SGHNT, CDR2 YYREEE (reference sequence). The CDR3 loop reads CASSFGLSNSGNTIYF. CDR3 coding DNA: TGTGCCAGCAGCTTCGGACTTTCTAACTCTGGAAACACCATATATTTT.

The rearrangement links TRBV6-5 to TRBJ1-1, with unresolved D. The CDR3 is made up of 13 amino acids. CDR1 and CDR2 (germline): MNHEY, SVGAGI. Trimming took off 8 bases at V and 4 bases at J, with 14 bases between the two ends. This CDR3 reads CASCLSSGTEAFF. In nucleotides, the CDR3 is TGTGCCAGCTGCCTGAGTTCGGGCACTGAAGCTTTCTTT.

This chain connects TRBV11-2 to TRBJ1-4; TRBD1 matches at 10 bases. V was clipped by 5 bases and J by 5 bases; unmatched bases: 2. The germline gives CDR1 SGHAT, CDR2 FQNNGV. The CDR3 spans 14 residues. CDR3 sequence (DNA): TGTGCCAGCAGCCAGGGACAGGGGAATGAAAAACTGTTTTTT. Its protein product is CASSQGQGNEKLFF.

This clone was found once. CDR3 bases: TGTGCCAGCAGTTCCCGACTAGCGGGAGCGGAGACCCAGTACTTC. It specifies CASSSRLAGAETQYF. The V call is TRBV2, the J call TRBJ2-5; TRBD2 aligns across 12 bases. The V segment lost 5 bases and the J segment 5 bases; nucleotides outside the gene matches: 6. There are 15 residues in the CDR3. From germline, CDR1 is SNHLY and CDR2 FYNNEI.

The chain carries TRBV5-1 and TRBJ2-5; 10 nucleotides align to TRBD2. CDR3 length: 15 amino acids. Trimming removed 3 bases from V and 2 bases from J; junction bases left unmatched: 4. CDR1 and CDR2 (germline): SGHRS, YFSETQ. CDR3 sequence (DNA): TGCGCCAGCAGCTCGACGGGACTAGCGCAAGAGACCCAGTACTTC. Amino acids: CASSSTGLAQETQYF.

J is TRBJ2-7 and V is TRBV5-1; D is unclear. In germline, CDR1 is SGHRS, CDR2 YFSETQ. There are 16 residues in the CDR3. Trimming stripped 0 bases from V and 0 bases from J, with 13 bases between. The CDR3 DNA sequence: TGCGCCAGCAGCTTGGCCGATCCCCCGGGCTCCTACGAGCAGTACTTC. Encoded protein: CASSLADPPGSYEQYF.

This rearrangement joins TRBV2 to TRBJ1-2, with D maybe TRBD1 (6 bases). Looked up from germline, CDR1 is SNHLY and CDR2 is FYNNEI. This CDR3 is 12 amino acids long. Trimming removed 6 bases at V and 7 bases at J, with 12 bases between. In DNA form, the CDR3 reads TGTGCCAGCAGAACGGACAGCACTGGCTACACCTTC. Amino acid sequence: CASRTDSTGYTF.

The V and J genes are TRBV7-2 and TRBJ2-5, with TRBD1 matching 9 bases. Losses at the gene ends were 3 bases for V and 7 bases for J; bases not matched to a gene: 9. This CDR3 has 15 amino acids. The V gene's germline CDR1 is SGHTA and CDR2 FQGNSA. CDR3 loop: CASSLAMGQGRTQYF. CDR3 sequence (DNA): TGTGCCAGCAGCTTGGCGATGGGACAGGGACGGACCCAGTACTTC.

This clone has more than one count but fewer than ten. The rearrangement uses TRBV25-1 and TRBJ1-1, with a possible D match to TRBD1 (6 bases). The ends were cut back, 7 bases at V and 0 bases at J, with 9 bases in the middle. Per the germline V gene, CDR1 is MGHDK and CDR2 is SYGVNS. CDR3 length: 13 amino acids. CDR3 in DNA: TGTGCCAGCACCGGACAGATGAACACTGAAGCTTTCTTT. Amino acids: CASTGQMNTEAFF.

This rearrangement joins TRBV10-2 to TRBJ1-1; D remains unclear. V lost 7 bases and J lost 4, with 16 bases in between. The CDR3 loop spans 14 amino acids. Germline V gene data show CDR1 as WSHSY and CDR2 as SAAADI. The CDR3 region is CASKISVETTEAFF. The CDR3 DNA reads as TGCGCCAGCAAAATCTCGGTAGAGACCACTGAAGCTTTCTTT.

The CDR3 is CAISESTEQYF. The CDR3 DNA follows: TGTGCCATCAGTGAGTCGACAGAGCAGTACTTC. The chain employs TRBV10-3 and TRBJ2-7; D gene unclear. V lost 0 bases and J lost 7, with 4 bases in between. The germline gives CDR1 ENHRY, CDR2 SYGVKD. This CDR3 has 11 amino acids.

This chain joins TRBV6-5 and TRBJ1-2; D unclear. CDR3 length: 13 amino acids. Germline CDR1 and CDR2: MNHEY and SVGAGI. The ends were cut back, 5 bases at V and 6 bases at J, with 13 bases in the middle. CDR3 in amino acids: CASSPPGVNGYTF. The CDR3 nucleotides are TGTGCCAGCAGTCCGCCCGGGGTAAATGGCTACACCTTC.

Remarks on this clone: Other DNA sequences of this sample code for an identical CDR3. This rearrangement joins TRBV5-1 to TRBJ1-3; TRBD1 matches 7 bases. The CDR3 consists of 14 residues. The germline CDR1 and CDR2 sequences are SGHRS and YFSETQ. Trimming removed 4 bases from V and 2 bases from J; junction bases left unmatched: 3. CDR3 DNA: TGCGCCAGCAGCCCTACAGGGGCTGGAAACACCATATATTTT. It specifies CASSPTGAGNTIYF. Supplemented by reference TRBV5-1 and TRBJ1-3, the full variable domain reads KAGVTQTPRYLIKTRGQQVTLSCSPISGHRSVSWYQQTPGQGLQFLFEYFSETQRNKGNFPGRFSGRQFSNSRSEMNVSTLELGDSALYLCASSPTGAGNTIYFGEGSWLTVV.

The rearrangement uses TRBV7-2 and TRBJ1-2, with D unclear. Germline V gene lookup returns CDR1 SGHTA and CDR2 FQGNSA. V was clipped by 5 bases and J by 4 bases, with 2 bases between them. This CDR3 contains 10 residues. The CDR3 spells CASSGYGYTF. The DNA for the CDR3 is TGTGCCAGCAGCGGCTATGGCTACACCTTC.

This clone showed up many times. The chain links TRBV16 to TRBJ1-1; D possibly corresponds to TRBD1 (5 bases). CDR1 and CDR2 from the germline V gene are KGHSY and FQNENV. The CDR3 runs to 13 residues. Trimming removed 1 base from V and 11 bases from J, with 14 bases in between. The CDR3 DNA sequence: TGTGCCAGCAGCCAATATTCAGGGATGAGTGCTTTCTTT. Its protein product is CASSQYSGMSAFF.